The text below deals with one TCR beta chain. The antigen is unknown. There was at least one pre-ART PBMC sample for each donor, plus at least two post-ART PBMC samples. Investigators performed immunoSEQ version v3.0 at survey level. The repertoire was sequenced with immunoSEQ multiplex PCR; TCRdb's copy has only in-frame clones and lacks some. Of around 35,000 clones detected, about 96% appear once; the ten largest clones hold roughly 2.5%. This entry is derived from a study of long-term antiretroviral therapy in people with HIV. Study-level findings and limits: Clonotypes expanded prior to ART showed repertoire dominance at all sampled time points. Blood dating 2004 to 2017 may reflect older ART regimens. No data were available on ART adherence, viral resistance or therapy changes.

This receptor was obtained from a man aged 30 to 39 with HIV. The specimen comprised unsorted PBMCs, sampled approximately 6.6 years after starting antiretroviral therapy.

CDR3 DNA sequence: TGTGCCAGCAGTTACGGGCTATTCTACGAGCAGTACTTC. This translates into CASSYGLFYEQYF. The chain has TRBV6-5 and TRBJ2-7; D unclear. CDR3 size: 13 residues. The germline gives CDR1 MNHEY, CDR2 SVGAGI. The V gene lost 2 bases and the J gene lost 3 bases, with 8 bases spanning the gap.